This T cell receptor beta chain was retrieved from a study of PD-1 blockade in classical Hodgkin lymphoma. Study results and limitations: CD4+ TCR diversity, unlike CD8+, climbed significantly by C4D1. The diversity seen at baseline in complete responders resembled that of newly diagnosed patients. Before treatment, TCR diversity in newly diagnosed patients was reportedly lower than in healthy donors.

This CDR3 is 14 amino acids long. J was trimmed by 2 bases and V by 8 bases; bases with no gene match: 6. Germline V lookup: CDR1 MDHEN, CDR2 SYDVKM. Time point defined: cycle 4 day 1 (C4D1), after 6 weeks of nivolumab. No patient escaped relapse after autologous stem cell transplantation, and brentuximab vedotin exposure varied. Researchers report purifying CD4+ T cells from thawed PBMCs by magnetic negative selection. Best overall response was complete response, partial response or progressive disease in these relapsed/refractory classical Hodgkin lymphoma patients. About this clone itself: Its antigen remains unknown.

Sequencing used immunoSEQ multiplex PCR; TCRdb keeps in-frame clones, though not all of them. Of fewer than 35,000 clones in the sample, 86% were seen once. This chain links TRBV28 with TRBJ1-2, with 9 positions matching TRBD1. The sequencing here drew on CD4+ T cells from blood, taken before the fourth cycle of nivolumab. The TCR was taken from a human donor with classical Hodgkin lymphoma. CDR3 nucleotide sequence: TGTGCCAGCGGCCGGGACAGGGTAAACTATGGCTACACCTTC. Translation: CASGRDRVNYGYTF.